The 11 T cell receptor beta chains presented below share a single source sample, sequenced in a study of blood T cell repertoires in COVID-19. The assay was immunoSEQ multiplex PCR, and TCRdb's table has in-frame clones only and misses some. The sample carries roughly 52,000 clones, more than 70% recorded once. Source material: peripheral blood. The receptor set was obtained from a human donor in a cohort sampled during active COVID-19.

The J gene is TRBJ2-7, the V gene TRBV6-5; 8 nucleotides line up with TRBD1. Per the germline V gene, CDR1 is MNHEY and CDR2 is SVGAGI. The CDR3 spans 14 residues. Unmatched junction bases numbered 3, after V lost 5 bases and J lost 0 bases. CDR3 nucleotide sequence: TGTGCCAGCAGTCCCACAGGGGGCTCCTACGAGCAGTACTTC. Its translation is CASSPTGGSYEQYF.

Details on this clone: The sample holds other DNA sequences that translate to the same CDR3. The genes are TRBV5-5 and TRBJ2-2; 8 bases align to TRBD1. CDR1 and CDR2 from the germline V gene are SGHKS and YYEKEE (reference sequence). The CDR3 totals 14 residues. With V trimmed by 2 bases and J by 4 bases, 1 base remained unmatched. CDR3 DNA: TGTGCCAGCAGCTTACAGGGGGGCACCGGGGAGCTGTTTTTT. Translated: CASSLQGGTGELFF.

J is TRBJ2-1 and V is TRBV6-1, with a possible D match to TRBD2 (7 bases). The CDR3 loop spans 17 amino acids. V was shortened by 4 bases and J by 0 bases, with 16 bases between the two germline ends. Germline V gene data show CDR1 as MNHNS and CDR2 as SASEGT. CDR3 amino acids: CASSVGGGQSSYNEQFF. The CDR3 nucleotides read TGTGCCAGCAGTGTGGGCGGGGGACAAAGCTCCTACAATGAGCAGTTCTTC.

The chain carries TRBV3-1 (or the pseudogene TRBV3-2) and TRBJ2-7; tentatively, D is TRBD2 (6 bases). The CDR3 is 13 amino acids. From germline, CDR1 is LGHDT and CDR2 YNNKEL (reference sequence). Trimming removed 3 bases at V and 6 bases at J, with 12 bases between. The chain's CDR3 is CASSHYGTPEQYF. CDR3 in DNA: TGTGCCAGCAGCCATTACGGGACTCCCGAGCAGTACTTC.

The rearrangement joins TRBV6-5 to TRBJ2-7; D gene uncertain. The germline CDR1 and CDR2 sequences are MNHEY and SVGAGI. This CDR3 region has 13 residues. The V gene lost 7 bases and the J gene lost 0 bases, with 10 bases spanning the gap. This CDR3 is CASMAEYSYEQYF. DNA of the CDR3: TGTGCCAGCATGGCCGAATACTCCTACGAGCAGTACTTC.

This clone was detected only once. The chain couples TRBV18 to TRBJ2-1, with D perhaps TRBD2 (6 bases). The CDR3 runs 15 residues. V was cut by 5 bases and J by 0 bases, with 11 bases left in between. Germline CDR1 reads KGHSH; CDR2 reads LQKENI. The CDR3 nucleotides are TGTGCCAGCTCATTAGCGGCTAGCTCCTACAATGAGCAGTTCTTC. Translation: CASSLAASSYNEQFF.

The chain couples TRBV30 to TRBJ2-2, with a possible D match to TRBD2 (5 bases). This CDR3 contains 13 residues. V lost 1 base to trimming and J lost 5 bases, with 8 bases between them. Germline loops: CDR1 GTSNPN, CDR2 SVGIG (reference sequence). This CDR3 is CAWSAGVTGELFF. CDR3 coding DNA: TGTGCCTGGAGTGCCGGGGTAACCGGGGAGCTGTTTTTT.

V is TRBV5-8 and J is TRBJ1-5; maybe TRBD1 (5 bases). Between the trimmed V and J ends, which lost 7 bases and 7 bases, there was a span of 18 bases. Germline-derived CDR1 and CDR2 are SGHTS and YDEGEE. The CDR3 is made up of 14 amino acids. This CDR3 is CASEYRKILQPQHF. The CDR3 coding sequence is TGTGCCAGCGAATACAGGAAGATATTGCAGCCCCAGCATTTT. Full variable domain (rest looked up from reference TRBV5-8 and TRBJ1-5): EAGVTQSPTHLIKTRGQQATLRCSPISGHTSVYWYQQALGLGLQFLLWYDEGEERNRGNFPPRFSGRQFPNYSSELNVNALELEDSALYLCASEYRKILQPQHFGDGTRLSIL.

The rearrangement joins TRBV5-1 to TRBJ1-1, with D tentatively TRBD1 (6 bases). Deletions cut 0 bases from V and 5 bases from J, with 14 bases between. The CDR3 contains 15 residues. The germline CDR1 and CDR2 sequences are SGHRS and YFSETQ. The CDR3 sequence is CASSLAGRGVTEAFF. The CDR3 DNA follows: TGCGCCAGCAGCTTGGCCGGCAGGGGCGTGACTGAAGCTTTCTTT. Based on the CDR3 plus reference TRBV5-1 and TRBJ1-1, the full variable domain is KAGVTQTPRYLIKTRGQQVTLSCSPISGHRSVSWYQQTPGQGLQFLFEYFSETQRNKGNFPGRFSGRQFSNSRSEMNVSTLELGDSALYLCASSLAGRGVTEAFFGQGTRLTVV.

The V gene is TRBV2, the J gene TRBJ1-5; D ambiguous. The CDR3 covers 13 residues. Deletions cut 3 bases from V and 3 bases from J, with 6 bases between. Per the germline V gene, CDR1 is SNHLY and CDR2 is FYNNEI. The CDR3 here is CASSDRINQPQHF. CDR3 coding DNA: TGTGCCAGCAGTGACAGAATCAATCAGCCCCAGCATTTT.

The chain is built from TRBV2 and TRBJ1-2, with TRBD1 as a possible D gene (5 bases). V was pared by 2 bases and J by 0 bases, with 10 bases between. CDR3 length: 15 amino acids. Germline CDR1 SNHLY, CDR2 FYNNEI. The CDR3 DNA reads as TGTGCCAGCAGTGAACAGGGTGTAGCTAACTATGGCTACACCTTC. The encoded protein is CASSEQGVANYGYTF.